The clone carrying this T cell receptor beta chain was detected ten times or more. The antigen is undetermined. The data stem from a study of T cells in Graves' hyperthyroidism and ophthalmopathy. Recently diagnosed hyperthyroidism of less than 2 months' duration affected patients aged 18 to 65. The study excluded patients with uncontrolled infection, other autoimmune disease, pregnancy or lactation. An approximately 10 ml volume of fresh peripheral blood provided the PBMCs. This CDR3 contains 15 residues. Germline CDR1 is SGHRS and CDR2 is YFSETQ. Trimming removed 3 bases from V and 7 bases from J; junction bases left unmatched: 4. Study-level points and caveats: Progression to ophthalmopathy was predicted a median of 6.5 months early.

TCR beta CDR3 region amplification was performed from RNA transcripts. When the TCR CDR3 underwent first-round RT-PCR, the HTBI primer set was used. One entry per CDR3 protein results from TCRdb running MiXCR on the multiplex PCR reads. In the table there are over 450,000 distinct CDR3 sequences, approximately 15% of which are singletons. This clonotype was sampled from a woman aged 18 to 35 with Graves' hyperthyroidism. The chain is built from TRBV5-1 and TRBJ2-1; 13 bases match TRBD2. The sequenced sample was blood. CDR3 protein: CASSSGLAGRNEQFF. The CDR3 DNA reads as TGCGCCAGCAGCTCGGGACTAGCGGGAAGGAATGAGCAGTTCTTC.